The TCR beta chain under discussion was sequenced for a study of CD8+ T cells in alopecia areata. The study's findings and limits: Resident alphabeta T-cell populations of normal skin are likewise subject to sequencing in scalp samples. Between patients, shared TCR sequences were less clear than in mice. This was possibly due in part to HLA diversity in the patient population. Researchers report lesional scalp, most notably alopecia totalis/universalis, outstripped normal scalp in clonality.

Sorted populations comprised CD4+ and CD8+ T cells obtained from PBMCs. The CDR3 has 15 residues. Trimming stripped 3 bases from V and 4 bases from J, with 13 bases between. The V gene's germline CDR1 is MDHEN and CDR2 SYDVKM. Points on this clone: The antigen remains unidentified.

TCR sequencing used cDNA made by reverse transcription of extracted RNA. Measured with immunoSEQ multiplex PCR; TCRdb has only the in-frame clones, and not every one. Among about 99,000 clones listed, roughly 50% were seen once. The source material was CD4+ T cells sorted from blood. This chain uses TRBV28 with TRBJ1-5, with D possibly being TRBD1 (6 bases). The clonotype comes from a human donor in good health. The CDR3 loop is CASSFSGARNQPQHF. The CDR3 DNA sequence: TGTGCCAGCAGTTTTTCGGGGGCTCGGAATCAGCCCCAGCATTTT.